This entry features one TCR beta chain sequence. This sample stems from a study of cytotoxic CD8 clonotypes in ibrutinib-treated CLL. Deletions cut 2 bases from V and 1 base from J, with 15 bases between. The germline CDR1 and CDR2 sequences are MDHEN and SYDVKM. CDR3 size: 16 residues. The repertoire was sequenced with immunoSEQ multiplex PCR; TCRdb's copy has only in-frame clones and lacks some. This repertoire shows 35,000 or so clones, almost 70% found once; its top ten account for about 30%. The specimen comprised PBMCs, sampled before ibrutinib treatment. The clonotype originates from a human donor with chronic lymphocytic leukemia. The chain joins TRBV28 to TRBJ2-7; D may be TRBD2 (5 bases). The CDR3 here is CASSLMGAGSSYEQYF. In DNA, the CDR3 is TGTGCCAGCAGTTTAATGGGAGCAGGAAGTTCCTACGAGCAGTACTTC.